This T cell receptor beta chain originates from a study of T cells in Graves' hyperthyroidism and ophthalmopathy. It was RNA transcripts that yielded the amplified TCR beta CDR3 regions. HTBI primers were employed in a first-round RT-PCR of the TCR CDR3. Via MiXCR, TCRdb re-called the multiplex PCR reads, giving one row per CDR3 protein. This sample has approximately 520,000 distinct CDR3 sequences, with around 21% found just once. The CDR3 length is 18 residues. Germline V gene sequence: CDR1 SGHAT, CDR2 FQDESV (reference sequence). Unmatched junction bases numbered 12, after V lost 4 bases and J lost 3 bases.

The gene calls are TRBV11-1 and TRBJ2-2; 9 bases map to TRBD2. This TCR came from a man between 18 and 35 years old with Graves' hyperthyroidism. Sequenced material: blood. In nucleotides, the CDR3 is TGTGCCAGCAGCTCCGGCGGGGGGGCATCGGGAGACACCGGGGAGCTGTTTTTT. Its protein is CASSSGGGASGDTGELFF.